These 8 T cell receptor beta chains originate from one sample sequenced in a study of T-cell memory formation after mild COVID-19. Via MiXCR, TCRdb re-called the 5' RACE reads, giving one row per CDR3 protein. Of about 120,000 distinct CDR3 sequences in the sample, roughly 20% are singletons; the top ten hold around 41%. Input material: PBMCs or a T cell subset sorted from them (not recorded which). The source of these receptors is a man aged 18 to 29 who had mild COVID-19 (a few samples of this study predate the infection). Cell type and time point are not known.

In this sample, this clonotype turned up a few times. This sequence joins TRBV20-1 and TRBJ1-1, with D uncertain. This CDR3 spans 9 amino acids. CDR1 is DFQATT and CDR2 is SNEGSKA in the germline V gene (reference sequence). Trimming shortened V by 7 bases and J by 8 bases, and 8 bases separated the two germline ends. The CDR3 nucleotides are TGCAGTGTCGGGTCGGAAGCTTTCTTT. This gives the protein CSVGSEAFF.

The genes are TRBV20-1 and TRBJ1-3; TRBD1 is a possible D gene (5 bases). Germline V gene lookup returns CDR1 DFQATT and CDR2 SNEGSKA (reference sequence). The CDR3 runs to 14 residues. Trimming cost V 6 bases and J 0 bases, with 12 bases left between them. The CDR3 DNA follows: TGCAGTGCAGGTGGGACGAACTCTGGAAACACCATATATTTT. It is translated as CSAGGTNSGNTIYF.

This chain connects TRBV4-1 to TRBJ2-1; 10 bases line up with TRBD1. The CDR3 is 16 residues long. CDR1 and CDR2 (germline): MGHRA, YSYEKL. The V segment lost 3 bases and the J segment 4 bases; nucleotides outside the gene matches: 6. The CDR3 sequence is CASSHSGTGVYNEQFF. In nucleotides, the CDR3 is TGCGCCAGCAGCCACTCCGGGACAGGGGTATACAATGAGCAGTTCTTC.

The table lists this clonotype with a few counts. The rearrangement links TRBV6-5 to TRBJ1-6; maybe TRBD1 (5 bases). Trimming left V 6 bases short and J 6 bases short, with 18 bases between. CDR3 length equals 16 residues. Germline CDR1 MNHEY, CDR2 SVGAGI. The CDR3 DNA sequence: TGTGCCAGCAGACACCGACCGGGACTGCCTAATTCACCCCTCCACTTT. It specifies CASRHRPGLPNSPLHF.

The chain joins TRBV6-1 to TRBJ2-2; 8 nucleotides line up with TRBD2. The CDR3 is 20 amino acids. V shed 1 base and J 1 base; nucleotides not matched to a gene: 14. Germline values: CDR1 MNHNS, CDR2 SASEGT. Written as DNA, the CDR3 is TGTGCCAGCAGTGAAGTGACTGACGGAGGTAGCGGGGAGAACACCGGGGAGCTGTTTTTT. Encoded protein: CASSEVTDGGSGENTGELFF.

The CDR3 nucleotides read TGTGCCACCAGCAGAGGAGGGGGGGATTACTATGGCTACACCTTC. It translates to CATSRGGGDYYGYTF. This rearrangement joins TRBV15 to TRBJ1-2; TRBD1 might be the D (6 bases). The CDR3 consists of 15 residues. The germline V gene encodes CDR1 LNHNV and CDR2 YYDKDF (reference sequence). Trimming cost V 1 base and J 3 bases, with 12 bases left between them.

This clonotype was found many times. The CDR3 nucleotides read TGTGCCAGCAGTTTCGACGGCTACGAGCAGTACGTC. Protein sequence: CASSFDGYEQYV. The gene calls are TRBV6-6 and TRBJ2-7; D gene unclear. The CDR3 totals 12 residues. CDR1 is MNHNY and CDR2 is SVGAGI in the germline V gene (reference sequence). V shed 4 bases and J shed 3 bases, with 7 bases lying between them.

This clonotype was detected many times. This rearrangement joins TRBV11-2 to TRBJ2-1; unclear D gene. Germline values: CDR1 SGHAT, CDR2 FQNNGV. V was trimmed by 7 bases and J by 0 bases, leaving 7 bases between them. This CDR3 spans 13 amino acids. CDR3 nucleotide sequence: TGTGCCAGCACCTCTAGCTCCTACAATGAGCAGTTCTTC. Amino acid sequence: CASTSSSYNEQFF.